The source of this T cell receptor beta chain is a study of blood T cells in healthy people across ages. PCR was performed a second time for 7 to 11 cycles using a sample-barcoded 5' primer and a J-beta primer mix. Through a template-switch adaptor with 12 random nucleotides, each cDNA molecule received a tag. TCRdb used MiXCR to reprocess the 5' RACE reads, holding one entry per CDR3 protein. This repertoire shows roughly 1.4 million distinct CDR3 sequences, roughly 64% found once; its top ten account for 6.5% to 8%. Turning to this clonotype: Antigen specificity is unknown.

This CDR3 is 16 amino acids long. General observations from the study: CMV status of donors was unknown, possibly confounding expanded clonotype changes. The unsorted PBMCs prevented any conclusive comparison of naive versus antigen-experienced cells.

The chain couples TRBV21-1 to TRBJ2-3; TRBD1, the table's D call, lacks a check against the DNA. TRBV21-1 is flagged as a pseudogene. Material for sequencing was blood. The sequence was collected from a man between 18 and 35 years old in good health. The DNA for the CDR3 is TGTGCCAGCAGCAAAGATCGGGACAGGGGCACAGATACGCAGTATTTT. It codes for CASSKDRDRGTDTQYF.